This record looks at one T cell receptor beta chain sequence and its context. V lost 2 bases, J lost 1 base, and 11 bases stayed unmatched. The germline gives CDR1 GTSNPN, CDR2 SVGIG (reference sequence). The CDR3 totals 17 residues. The sample belongs to a study of blood T cell repertoires in COVID-19. In the study overall: T cells, B-cell-depleted T cells, or PBMCs provided the cDNA or gDNA that served as material.

Authors' methods: Amplification from reference gene primers served as the basis for estimated nucleated cell counts. Method: immunoSEQ multiplex PCR; TCRdb's copy keeps in-frame clones and lacks some. Clone size and V and J calls were adopted from that table, with D and trimming inferred from the DNA. The sample lists roughly 250,000 clones; around 81% were seen once. Input material: peripheral blood. The rearrangement links TRBV30 to TRBJ1-3, with TRBD1 matching 7 bases. This clonotype was obtained from a middle-aged man with active or convalescent COVID-19. This CDR3 reads CAWSHRPTGWSGNTIYF. For the CDR3, the DNA is TGTGCCTGGAGTCACCGTCCGACAGGGTGGTCTGGAAACACCATATATTTT.